What follows are 31 T cell receptor beta chains derived from one specimen sequenced in a study of multiple sclerosis patients with progressive multifocal leukoencephalopathy. Indicated time point: 12 to 13 months of natalizumab therapy. Some clones are missing from TCRdb's copy, which holds only in-frame ones; the method was immunoSEQ multiplex PCR. Among 20,000 to 30,000 clones listed, less than 95% were seen once. The source was PBMCs, collected from a patient treated with natalizumab. The receptors originated from a man under 40 with multiple sclerosis.

The chain joins TRBV12-5 to TRBJ1-2; no firm D call. This CDR3 comprises 15 residues. Trimming shortened V by 6 bases and J by 2 bases, and 16 bases separated the two germline ends. In germline, CDR1 is LGHNT, CDR2 FRNRAP. CDR3 DNA: TGTGCTAGTGGCTCCCCCGGCGGGGTGAACTATGGCTACACCTTC. Its translation: CASGSPGGVNYGYTF.

The V and J genes are TRBV4-2 and TRBJ2-3; 8 bases match TRBD2. The germline CDR1 and CDR2 sequences are LGHNA and YNFKEQ. The CDR3 length is 17 residues. Trimming removed 3 bases from V and 2 bases from J; junction bases left unmatched: 10. The CDR3 here is CASSQRGLSGDTDTQYF. The CDR3 DNA is TGTGCCAGCAGCCAGAGGGGACTTAGCGGGGACACAGATACGCAGTATTTT.

The chain recombines TRBV15 with TRBJ1-2, with D hard to call. The CDR3 spans 16 residues. The ends were cut back, 0 bases at V and 0 bases at J, with 11 bases in the middle. Per germline, CDR1 LNHNV and CDR2 YYDKDF (reference sequence). The DNA for the CDR3 is TGTGCCACCAGCAGAGATTTTCGGCTAGCTAACTATGGCTACACCTTC. This encodes CATSRDFRLANYGYTF.

This chain links TRBV7-9 with TRBJ2-7; D remains ambiguous. Germline-derived CDR1 and CDR2 are SEHNR and FQNEAQ (reference sequence). This CDR3 region has 14 residues. Trimming removed 6 bases at V and 0 bases at J, with 12 bases between. The CDR3 reads CASRPTRSSYEQYF. In DNA form, the CDR3 reads TGTGCCAGCAGACCTACACGGAGCTCCTACGAGCAGTACTTC.

The chain carries TRBV7-2 and TRBJ2-3; D remains ambiguous. This CDR3 contains 16 residues. Germline V gene lookup returns CDR1 SGHTA and CDR2 FQGNSA. Between the trimmed V and J ends, which lost 4 bases and 0 bases, there was a span of 14 bases. The CDR3 nucleotides read TGTGCCAGCAGCTGGGCCGTAAGCGAGAGCACAGATACGCAGTATTTT. Translation: CASSWAVSESTDTQYF.

V is TRBV2 and J is TRBJ2-3; 10 bases are a match to TRBD1. CDR1 and CDR2 from the germline V gene are SNHLY and FYNNEI. The CDR3 sequence is 16 residues long. V gave up 6 bases and J gave up 2 bases; unmatched junction bases: 8. CDR3 region: CASSPTGTGDTDTQYF. CDR3 nucleotides: TGTGCCAGCAGCCCAACCGGGACAGGGGACACAGATACGCAGTATTTT. The full variable domain, with the rest looked up from reference TRBV2 and TRBJ2-3, is EPEVTQTPSHQVTQMGQEVILRCVPISNHLYFYWYRQILGQKVEFLVSFYNNEISEKSEIFDDQFSVERPDGSNFTLKIRSTKLEDSAMYFCASSPTGTGDTDTQYFGPGTRLTVL.

The chain couples TRBV20-1 to TRBJ2-5; D gene unclear. Trimming took 8 bases from V and 5 from J, leaving 12 bases between them. This CDR3 is built from 11 residues. Germline V gene sequence: CDR1 DFQATT, CDR2 SNEGSKA (reference sequence). The CDR3 bases are TGCAGTCCGACCTCTTCCGAGACCCAGTACTTC. This codes for CSPTSSETQYF.

The J gene is TRBJ2-3, the V gene TRBV5-1; unclear D gene. Deletions cut 0 bases from V and 0 bases from J, with 20 bases between. CDR3 size: 19 residues. CDR1 and CDR2 (germline): SGHRS, YFSETQ. The CDR3, as DNA: TGCGCCAGCAGCTTGGCCGGTTGGCCTGGAAAGAGTAGCACAGATACGCAGTATTTT. This gives the protein CASSLAGWPGKSSTDTQYF.

The rearrangement joins TRBV11-3 to TRBJ1-2, with 7 bases that match TRBD1. CDR3 size: 13 residues. Unmatched junction bases numbered 2, after V lost 2 bases and J lost 5 bases. Per germline, CDR1 SGHNT and CDR2 YENEEA. This CDR3 reads CASSLRGHYGYTF. DNA of the CDR3: TGTGCCAGCAGCTTAAGGGGGCATTATGGCTACACCTTC.

This chain uses TRBV20-1 with TRBJ2-7; no firm D call. V lost 6 bases, J lost 7 bases, and 10 bases lay in between. In germline, CDR1 is DFQATT, CDR2 SNEGSKA (reference sequence). The CDR3 covers 10 residues. This chain's CDR3 is CSAGIGEQYF. The CDR3 DNA follows: TGCAGTGCGGGAATTGGAGAGCAGTACTTC.

The J gene is TRBJ2-4, the V gene TRBV5-1; D is unresolved. CDR1 and CDR2 (germline): SGHRS, YFSETQ. The CDR3 is made up of 15 amino acids. V shed 7 bases and J shed 4 bases, with 18 bases lying between them. Here the CDR3 DNA reads TGCGCCAGCGCTAAGTTAGAGGATTGGAAAAACATTCAGTACTTC. Translating it yields CASAKLEDWKNIQYF.

J is TRBJ2-7 and V is TRBV6-1; 7 bases align to TRBD1. The CDR3 runs 15 residues. Per the germline V gene, CDR1 is MNHNS and CDR2 is SASEGT. Trimming cost V 5 bases and J 1 base; bases outside gene matches: 8. Here the CDR3 DNA reads TGTGCCAGCAGTTCCACGACAGGGACATCCTACGAGCAGTACTTC. Protein sequence: CASSSTTGTSYEQYF.

The chain carries TRBV5-1 and TRBJ2-3; D call uncertain. Germline lookup yields CDR1 SGHRS and CDR2 YFSETQ. The CDR3 has 13 amino acids. Trimming took off 6 bases at V and 0 bases at J, with 8 bases between the two ends. The CDR3 spells CASTELSTDTQYF. Written as DNA, the CDR3 is TGCGCCAGCACCGAACTAAGCACAGATACGCAGTATTTT.

The chain employs TRBV6-6 and TRBJ2-7; maybe TRBD1 (7 bases). Between the trimmed V and J ends, which lost 5 bases and 7 bases, there was a span of 18 bases. From germline, CDR1 is MNHNY and CDR2 SVGAGI (reference sequence). This CDR3 is 14 amino acids long. CDR3 residues: CASSGGTASAEQYF. CDR3 DNA sequence: TGTGCCAGCAGTGGCGGGACAGCCTCCGCGGAGCAGTACTTC.

This clone was seen just once. The chain has TRBV15 and TRBJ2-7; D is undetermined. The CDR3 totals 13 residues. Germline CDR1 and CDR2: LNHNV and YYDKDF (reference sequence). Trimming took off 4 bases at V and 2 bases at J, with 9 bases between the two ends. The CDR3 nucleotides are TGTGCCACCAGCACCCCCAGAGCCTACGAGCAGTACTTC. This sequence encodes CATSTPRAYEQYF.

The J gene is TRBJ1-3, the V gene TRBV5-1; TRBD1 agrees at 7 bases. Germline trimming cut 5 bases from V and 6 bases from J; bases unmatched to any gene: 8. Germline assignment: CDR1 SGHRS and CDR2 YFSETQ. This CDR3 has 14 residues. In DNA form, the CDR3 reads TGCGCCAGCAGTGAGACAGGGAGGGAAAACACCATATATTTT. This translates into CASSETGRENTIYF.

CDR3 nucleotides: TGCGCCAGCACCTCCTTTAGCGGTAGCACAGATACGCAGTATTTT. Its translation is CASTSFSGSTDTQYF. The chain couples TRBV10-2 to TRBJ2-3, with D possibly TRBD2 on 6 matching bases. V lost 7 bases and J 0 bases, leaving 14 bases between the germline ends. The length of the CDR3 is 15 residues. The V gene's germline CDR1 is WSHSY and CDR2 SAAADI.

The V call is TRBV11-3, the J call TRBJ2-4; D not resolved. Germline CDR1 reads SGHNT; CDR2 reads YENEEA. The CDR3 extends over 11 amino acids. V was shortened by 2 bases and J by 11 bases, with 7 bases between the two germline ends. The CDR3 region has the DNA TGTGCCAGCAGCTTAAGGACGGTTCAGTACTTC. Encoded protein: CASSLRTVQYF. The full variable domain, with the rest looked up from reference TRBV11-3 and TRBJ2-4, is EAGVVQSPRYKIIEKKQPVAFWCNPISGHNTLYWYLQNLGQGPELLIRYENEEAVDDSQLPKDRFSAERLKGVDSTLKIQPAELGDSAVYLCASSLRTVQYFGAGTRLSVL.

This chain joins TRBV11-2 and TRBJ2-5; D gene unclear. Trimming pared 2 bases from V and 2 bases from J, leaving 0 bases between. Germline V lookup: CDR1 SGHAT, CDR2 FQNNGV. CDR3 length equals 11 residues. The CDR3 loop reads CASSLQETQYF. CDR3 sequence (DNA): TGTGCCAGCAGCTTACAAGAGACCCAGTACTTC.

The chain carries TRBV5-1 and TRBJ2-1, with D possibly being TRBD1 or TRBD2 (5 bases each). The length of the CDR3 is 13 residues. Germline-derived CDR1 and CDR2 are SGHRS and YFSETQ. V lost 5 bases and J 7 bases, leaving 13 bases between the germline ends. DNA of the CDR3: TGCGCCAGCAGAGGGGTTCGAGGGAATGAGCAGTTCTTC. Protein product: CASRGVRGNEQFF.

The V gene is TRBV2, the J gene TRBJ1-2; no clear D. V dropped 3 bases and J dropped 5 bases, with 4 bases sitting between them. CDR1 SNHLY and CDR2 FYNNEI come from the germline V gene. This CDR3 has 11 amino acids. DNA of the CDR3: TGTGCCAGCAGTGAGGGGTATGGCTACACCTTC. This codes for CASSEGYGYTF.

This rearrangement joins TRBV6-1 to TRBJ2-7, with 8 nucleotides matching TRBD1. Germline CDR1 is MNHNS and CDR2 is SASEGT. This CDR3 is 12 amino acids long. V shed 6 bases and J 5 bases; nucleotides not matched to a gene: 3. CDR3: CASRWDRNEQYF. The CDR3 DNA reads TGTGCCAGCAGATGGGACAGGAACGAGCAGTACTTC.

CDR3 in amino acids: CASRGQLPSYNSPLHF. The DNA of the CDR3 is TGTGCCAGCAGAGGACAATTACCCTCCTATAATTCACCCCTCCACTTT. V usage is TRBV2 and J usage is TRBJ1-6, with D possibly TRBD1 on 5 matching bases. With 6 bases removed from V and 0 bases from J, the gap between germline ends came to 12 bases. The CDR3 covers 16 residues. CDR1 and CDR2 (germline): SNHLY, FYNNEI.

V usage is TRBV10-3 and J usage is TRBJ1-2, with 10 bases fitting TRBD1. The CDR3 spans 16 residues. CDR1 is ENHRY and CDR2 is SYGVKD in the germline V gene. J was trimmed by 6 bases and V by 3 bases; bases with no gene match: 10. CDR3 amino acids: CAISDPDRGPIDGYTF. In DNA, the CDR3 is TGTGCCATCAGTGACCCAGACAGGGGGCCTATAGATGGCTACACCTTC.

This chain connects TRBV27 to TRBJ2-6; D may correspond to TRBD1 or TRBD2 (7 bases each). V shed 4 bases and J shed 2 bases, with 12 bases lying between them. Germline assignment: CDR1 MNHEY and CDR2 SMNVEV (reference sequence). There are 16 residues in the CDR3. CDR3 DNA: TGTGCCAGCAGTTCAGGGGGGGTTACTGGGGCCAACGTCCTGACTTTC. Amino acids: CASSSGGVTGANVLTF.

The chain has TRBV7-9 and TRBJ1-3; 10 bases line up with TRBD1. This CDR3 has 15 amino acids. Trimming at V came to 4 bases and at J to 4 bases, leaving 4 bases not matched to a gene. Germline V gene data show CDR1 as SEHNR and CDR2 as FQNEAQ (reference sequence). CDR3 sequence (DNA): TGTGCCAGCAGCTCCGACAGGGGGCGAGGAAACACCATATATTTT. As protein: CASSSDRGRGNTIYF.

In nucleotides, the CDR3 is TGCGCCAGCAGCCAAGAGTTGCAAGGGGGATATGGCTACACCTTC. Residues: CASSQELQGGYGYTF. The V and J genes are TRBV4-3 and TRBJ1-2, with D maybe TRBD1 (6 bases). The germline CDR1 and CDR2 sequences are LGHNA and YSLEER. CDR3 length: 15 residues. V was trimmed by 0 bases and J by 5 bases, leaving 13 bases between them.

Turning to this clone: At one end, the junction sequence differs from germline, possibly due to a read error. J is TRBJ2-5 and V is TRBV7-7; perhaps TRBD1 as D (6 bases). Looked up from germline, CDR1 is SSHAT and CDR2 is FNYEAQ (reference sequence). This CDR3 has 14 residues. The CDR3 DNA follows: TGTGCTAGCAGCTCACAGGGTTCGGGGGAGACCCAGTACTTC. Its protein is CASSSQGSGETQYF.

This rearrangement joins TRBV6-6 to TRBJ2-1; 9 bases match TRBD2. V was clipped by 6 bases and J by 2 bases; unmatched bases: 2. Germline CDR1 MNHNY, CDR2 SVGAGI (reference sequence). The CDR3 consists of 14 residues. CDR3 sequence (DNA): TGTGCCAGCAGCCCTAGCGGGACCTACAATGAGCAGTTCTTC. This codes for CASSPSGTYNEQFF.

The genes are TRBV6-5 and TRBJ2-7, with a weak D call TRBD1 (6 bases). There are 13 residues in the CDR3. The V end was cut by 5 bases, the J end by 5 bases, with 13 bases between. Looked up from germline, CDR1 is MNHEY and CDR2 is SVGAGI. CDR3 sequence (DNA): TGTGCCAGCAGTAGCATAAACAGGGACGAGCAGTACGTC. It codes for CASSSINRDEQYV.

The rearrangement joins TRBV6-5 to TRBJ1-2; 8 bases line up with TRBD1. Germline CDR1 reads MNHEY; CDR2 reads SVGAGI. The CDR3 loop spans 14 amino acids. The V gene end was trimmed by 4 bases and the J gene end by 8 bases; junction bases not matched to a gene: 9. CDR3 sequence: CASSSPGQVFGYTF. The CDR3 DNA reads as TGTGCCAGCAGTTCCCCGGGACAGGTATTCGGCTACACCTTC.